Listed below are T cell receptor beta chains from one sample, sequenced in a study of blood T cell repertoires in COVID-19. Assay used: immunoSEQ multiplex PCR; TCRdb lists only in-frame clones, some missing. The data show about 300,000 clones, roughly 85% seen once. The sample taken for sequencing was PBMCs or T cells enriched from blood (not recorded which). The receptors here all came from a woman in her thirties who had recovered from COVID-19. The CDR3 runs from the conserved cysteine through the conserved F or W. Each record gives: D gene, clone size, V gene, J gene, CDR3 DNA, CDR3 protein. The D gene is left open where the match is weak. Size is stated for part of the rows, as once, few or many counts, or as a class when the clone is expanded.

>NA|NA|TRBV5-1|TRBJ2-3
TGCGCCAGCAGCTTGGGGGTAGCCTCCACAGATACGCAGTATTTT
CASSLGVASTDTQYF
>TRBD1|once|TRBV19|TRBJ1-5
TGTGCCAGTAGCCGTACCGACAGGGGCGCCGGCAATCAGCCCCAGCATTTT
CASSRTDRGAGNQPQHF
>NA|NA|TRBV5-1|TRBJ1-2
TGCGCCAGCAGCTTAGTACAGGCCCCAGAGTCTGGCTACACCTTC
CASSLVQAPESGYTF
>NA|NA|TRBV2|TRBJ1-2
TGTGCCAGCAGGGAAGTGACAGGAGATGGCTACACCTTC
CASREVTGDGYTF
>NA|NA|TRBV5-1|TRBJ1-6
TGCGCCAGCAGCTTCCGGGACACCCGCTCCTATAATTCACCCCTCCACTTT
CASSFRDTRSYNSPLHF
>NA|NA|TRBV6-4|TRBJ1-1
TGTGCCAGCAGTGAGGACAAAAACACTGAAGCTTTCTTT
CASSEDKNTEAFF
>TRBD1|NA|TRBV11-2|TRBJ2-7
TGTGCCAGCAGAGTAAGGACAGGCTCCTACGAGCAGTACTTC
CASRVRTGSYEQYF
>TRBD2|NA|TRBV10-3|TRBJ2-7
TGTGCCATCAGTGAGAGGGCAGCGGGGTCACCCTACGAGCAGTACTTC
CAISERAAGSPYEQYF
>TRBD1|NA|TRBV29-1|TRBJ2-2
TGCAGCGTTGAGGGGACAGCCCCCGGGGAGCTGTTTTTT
CSVEGTAPGELFF
>NA|NA|TRBV5-5|TRBJ1-3
TGTGCCAGCAGCCGAGGAAGCTCTGGAAACACCATATATTTT
CASSRGSSGNTIYF
>NA|NA|TRBV5-1|TRBJ1-4
TGCGCCAGCAGCTCCGGGGGGACGGCTAATGAAAAACTGTTTTTT
CASSSGGTANEKLFF
>TRBD1|NA|TRBV5-1|TRBJ1-3
TGCGCCAGCAGCTTAATTCCAGGACAGGGAACTGGAAACACCATATATTTT
CASSLIPGQGTGNTIYF
>TRBD1|NA|TRBV3-1/TRBV3-2|TRBJ2-2
TGTGCCAGCAGCCAACGGACAGGGGGCGTTGGCACCGGGGAGCTGTTTTTT
CASSQRTGGVGTGELFF
>NA|few|TRBV4-2|TRBJ2-2
TGTGCCAGCAGCCAAGAGGCGGGAAACACCGGGGAGCTGTTTTTT
CASSQEAGNTGELFF
>NA|once|TRBV5-6|TRBJ2-7
TGTGCCAGCAGCTGGGGCGACGAGCAGTACTTC
CASSWGDEQYF
>TRBD2|once|TRBV7-6|TRBJ2-3
TGTGCCAGCAGCGGGGCTAGCGGGGAAAGCACCGATACGCAGTATTTT
CASSGASGESTDTQYF
>TRBD1|NA|TRBV7-9|TRBJ2-4
TGTGCCAGCAGCCCCCCGAATAAGAGACAGGGTCCGGACTTC
CASSPPNKRQGPDF
>NA|once|TRBV9|TRBJ1-2
TGTGCCAGCGAGGGAGTGGACTACACCTTC
CASEGVDYTF
>TRBD2|NA|TRBV10-3|TRBJ2-1
TGTGCCATCAGGGGGACTAGCGGGGGAAACGGAAATGAGCAGTTCTTC
CAIRGTSGGNGNEQFF
>NA|NA|TRBV5-1|TRBJ1-1
TGCGCCAGCAGCTTTGACCCGACCACAGGGAGCACTGAAGCTTTCTTT
CASSFDPTTGSTEAFF
>NA|NA|TRBV5-8|TRBJ1-1
TGTGCCAGCAGAAAGTACAGTGGGAGGAACACTGAAGCTTTCTTT
CASRKYSGRNTEAFF
>NA|NA|TRBV20-1|TRBJ1-1
TGCAGTGCTAGAGAGGGGGGGGCGGCTTTCTTT
CSAREGGAAFF
>NA|NA|TRBV5-1|TRBJ1-2
TGCGCCAGCAGCCTACTATCCAACTATGGCTACACCTTC
CASSLLSNYGYTF
>NA|NA|TRBV4-2|TRBJ1-4
TGTGCCAGCAGCCCAACCCCAGGGGCAACTAATGAAAAACTGTTTTTT
CASSPTPGATNEKLFF
>NA|NA|TRBV19|TRBJ2-3
TGTGCCAGTAGTATCGTCTCAGGTGGCATCGGGGGAGATACGCAGTATTTT
CASSIVSGGIGGDTQYF
>NA|NA|TRBV12-3/TRBV12-4|TRBJ1-4
TGTGCCAGCACCTTTAGGGGCGCGGAAAAACTGTTTTTT
CASTFRGAEKLFF
>NA|NA|TRBV4-1|TRBJ1-2
TGCGCCAGCAGCCAAGATCTTCGGGGGACCTACTATGGCTACACCTTC
CASSQDLRGTYYGYTF
>NA|NA|TRBV6-5|TRBJ1-1
TGTGCCAGCAGTACAACAGGGAGCACTGAAGCTTTCTTT
CASSTTGSTEAFF
>TRBD1|NA|TRBV10-3|TRBJ1-3
TGTGCCATCAGTGAGCAGGGGGCTCGCTCTGGAAACACCATATATTTT
CAISEQGARSGNTIYF
>NA|once|TRBV21-1|TRBJ1-1
TGTGCCAGCAGCAACCCGGGGGATGAAGCTTTCTTT
CASSNPGDEAFF
>NA|NA|TRBV9|TRBJ1-4
TGTGCCAGCAGTTACACCGCAACTAATGAAAAACTGTTTTTT
CASSYTATNEKLFF
>NA|once|TRBV7-2|TRBJ1-4
TGTGCCAGCAGCTTAAGCGGGGGGCCAACTAATGAAAAACTGTTTTTT
CASSLSGGPTNEKLFF
>NA|NA|TRBV2|TRBJ1-3
TGTGCCAGCAGTGAACGGGGGTTCCGCTCTGGAAACACCATATATTTT
CASSERGFRSGNTIYF
>TRBD1|NA|TRBV19|TRBJ1-4
TGTGCCAGTACCCAAAGGAGGGGGACAGGGGGAGAAAAACTGTTTTTT
CASTQRRGTGGEKLFF
>TRBD2|NA|TRBV4-2|TRBJ2-3
TGTGCCAGCAGCCAAGAATTAGCGGGGCCATTGAATACGCAGTATTTT
CASSQELAGPLNTQYF
>NA|NA|TRBV3-1/TRBV3-2|TRBJ1-2
TGTGCCAGCAGCCAAGAGGGGGGGAACTATGGCTACACCTTC
CASSQEGGNYGYTF
>NA|NA|TRBV12-3/TRBV12-4|TRBJ1-5
TGTGCCAGCAGTTTAGGCAGAAATCAGCCCCAGCATTTT
CASSLGRNQPQHF
>TRBD1|NA|TRBV12-5|TRBJ1-1
TGTGCTAGTGGTAAAGCACGACAGGGGGCAGGTTGGAACACTGAAGCTTTCTTT
CASGKARQGAGWNTEAFF
>TRBD2|NA|TRBV5-1|TRBJ2-1
TGCGCCAGCAGCTTGGGCCTAGCGGGGGGCACCTCCTACAATGAGCAGTTCTTC
CASSLGLAGGTSYNEQFF
>NA|NA|TRBV5-1|TRBJ2-5
TGCGCCAGCGGCGAGTGGGGGCGCGGATCCCTCCAAGAGACCCAGTACTTC
CASGEWGRGSLQETQYF
>NA|NA|TRBV2|TRBJ2-7
TGTGCCAGCAGTGAGTCCCGGGGAGGAGAGCAGTACTTC
CASSESRGGEQYF
>TRBD1|few|TRBV30|TRBJ1-5
TGTGCCTGGAGGAGGACAGGGAGCGATCAGCCCCAGCATTTT
CAWRRTGSDQPQHF
>TRBD2|NA|TRBV5-1|TRBJ2-2
TGCGCCAGCAGCTTGACTAGCGCGAACACCGGGGAGCTGTTTTTT
CASSLTSANTGELFF
>NA|NA|TRBV3-1/TRBV3-2|TRBJ1-3
TGTGCCAGCAGCCAACGCGAGCCTGGAAACACCATATATTTT
CASSQREPGNTIYF
>NA|NA|TRBV29-1|TRBJ1-1
TGCAGCGTTGATCGTGCAGGGAACACTGAAGCTTTCTTT
CSVDRAGNTEAFF
>TRBD1|NA|TRBV19|TRBJ1-5
TGTGCCAGTAGTATAGAGACAGGGGGTTGGATCGGCAATCAGCCCCAGCATTTT
CASSIETGGWIGNQPQHF
>TRBD1|NA|TRBV5-1|TRBJ2-3
TGCGCCAGCAGCTCCGGGGACAGGCCCGGTCGGGATACGCAGTATTTT
CASSSGDRPGRDTQYF
>NA|once|TRBV19|TRBJ1-5
TGTGCCAGTAAGCGGCAGGATCAGCCCCAGCATTTT
CASKRQDQPQHF
>NA|NA|TRBV19|TRBJ2-2
TGTGCCAGTAGTACCCGGTTCCCGAACACCGGGGAGCTGTTTTTT
CASSTRFPNTGELFF
>TRBD1|NA|TRBV6-1|TRBJ1-2
TGTGCCAGCAGTGCCTTGACAGGGACCCCTCATGGCTATGGCTACACCTTC
CASSALTGTPHGYGYTF
>NA|NA|TRBV5-1|TRBJ1-2
TGCGCCAGCAGCTTGGAAGCCGAAGCCTATGGCTACACCTTC
CASSLEAEAYGYTF
>TRBD1|NA|TRBV19|TRBJ1-4
TGTGCCAGTAGTGGAGAGACAGGGGGTAGTGAAAAACTGTTTTTT
CASSGETGGSEKLFF
>TRBD2|NA|TRBV2|TRBJ2-4
TGTGCCAGCAGTGAAAGCGGGCGGGGGGGCCTAGGTTTTCTGTACTTC
CASSESGRGGLGFLYF
>TRBD1|NA|TRBV5-5|TRBJ2-2
TGTGCCAGCAGCCTATGGACAGGGGGCGTCAGCGGGGAGCTGTTTTTT
CASSLWTGGVSGELFF
>NA|once|TRBV29-1|TRBJ2-7
TGCGCTGCGGGGGAGGGGGGTTACGAGCAGTACTTC
CAAGEGGYEQYF
>NA|NA|TRBV30|TRBJ1-2
TGTGCCTGGAGCCCGGACAGCGCTAACTATGGCTACACCTTC
CAWSPDSANYGYTF
>NA|NA|TRBV25-1|TRBJ1-1
TGTGCCAGCAGTCGGACAGCTTGGGACACTGAAGCTTTCTTT
CASSRTAWDTEAFF
>NA|NA|TRBV10-3|TRBJ1-1
TGTGCCATCAAGGGGCCCATGAACACTGAAGCTTTCTTT
CAIKGPMNTEAFF
>NA|NA|TRBV3-1/TRBV3-2|TRBJ1-4
TGTGCCAGCAGCCACCCGGCAGTCGAGAGGGAAAAACTGTTTTTT
CASSHPAVEREKLFF
>NA|NA|TRBV4-3|TRBJ2-1
TGCGCCAGCAGCCAGGGCCCCGGTGAGCAGTTCTTC
CASSQGPGEQFF